The source of this TCR beta chain is a study of regulatory T cells in long-lasting Graves disease (dated by TCRdb to the early 2020s). Regarding the complete study: Newly diagnosed Graves' disease patients had taken antithyroid drugs for less than 3 months. Patients with persistent Graves' disease were compared with patients with newly diagnosed Graves' disease using TCR sequencing and RNA sequencing of peripheral blood. The study took place in China and was registered as a clinical trial. A total of about 33 samples were covered by TCR sequencing, comprising about 13 persistent and roughly 20 newly diagnosed Graves' disease patients.

Explained via the paper, the time point label denotes: newly diagnosed GD, antithyroid drugs for less than 3 months. For both TCR sequencing and RNA sequencing, RNA was extracted from PBMCs using TRIzol. The diagnosis of Graves' disease was made according to American Thyroid Association guidelines. Recruitment of patients was carried out at an endocrinology department in Xi'an, China. Each patient gave approximately 10 milliliters of peripheral blood, collected in an EDTA anticoagulant tube. Ficoll Paque Plus density gradient separation was used to isolate PBMCs, and no further T cell sorting was performed. An Agilent 2100 Bioanalyzer and agarose gel were used to check RNA quality, and a NanoDrop 2000 was used to measure RNA concentration. Receptor libraries were prepared by multiplex PCR. TCRdb shows the sequencer as Illumina HiSeq 4000. TCR beta libraries were built with iRepertoire HTBI primers and Arm-PCR amplification of CDR3 regions. Gel purification was performed on PCR products prior to sequencing. On the authors' methods: Across samples, approximately 68 TRBV and 14 TRBJ segments were identified and used for gene usage analysis of CDR3 amino acid clonotypes. COPE and FqMerger were used to merge the filtered high-quality paired reads into contigs. Contigs were aligned with BLAST to IMGT TRBV, TRBD and TRBJ reference genes, and CDR3 was defined per IMGT. Clonotypes above 0.1% frequency were classified as highly expanded clones. Shannon entropy served as the measure of repertoire diversity, while the Gini coefficient captured V-J evenness. Public clonotypes were defined as clonotypes shared by more than one individual. TCRdb reworked the public reads: Q25 trimming with fastp, MiXCR clone assembly, productive beta chains retained. One record per CDR3 amino acid sequence lists the most common genes and DNA. The authors' filters were not applied to this entry. Within this sample are about 240,000 distinct CDR3 sequences, with 20% to 25% of them counted one time only. The top ten constitute approximately 15% of the sample.

What the work shows at the level of the full study, not this receptor alone: Sequencing and analysis were restricted to the TCR beta chain. Patients with persistent disease shared more public clonotypes (approximately 2,500) than newly diagnosed patients did (966). As a limitation, the authors acknowledged that the small sample size may reduce accuracy. Peripheral blood alone was examined, since thyroid tissue, which constituted the primary lesion, could not be accessed. Lower TCR Shannon entropy and fewer highly expanded clones were observed in persistent Graves' disease patients than in newly diagnosed patients, which suggested clonal expansion. TRBV28, TRBJ1-2 and TRBJ2-5 were preferentially used in persistent disease, while TRBV20-1 and TRBJ2-1 were favored in newly diagnosed disease.

This clonotype was seen many times. Its target antigen remains unknown. Base qualities are not at hand, and no much larger clone is one base apart. There are 13 amino acids in the CDR3, from cysteine to phenylalanine inclusive. Only CDR3 DNA is held: 39 bases, read in frame from base 1. CDR1 and CDR2 are drawn from the germline V gene (reference sequence): SSHAT, FNYEAQ. V sheds 3 bases and J sheds 9 bases, leaving 12 bases between their ends. The material was peripheral blood mononuclear cells (PBMCs), obtained at new diagnosis, from a patient treated with antithyroid drugs. This TCR was sampled from a female donor with Graves disease. The receptor chain draws on TRBV7-7 and TRBJ2-1; TRBD2 is perhaps the D gene, given 6 matching bases. In nucleotides, the sequence is TGTGCCAGCAGCTTTGTCCGGCGGGGTGAGCAGTTCTTC. The resulting protein is CASSFVRRGEQFF.